This T cell receptor beta chain was obtained from a study of long-term antiretroviral therapy in people with HIV. Across the whole study: About a decade before 2015, the earliest samples were taken when ART was typically delayed.

Version v3.0 of the immunoSEQ assay was performed at survey level. Clones were read by immunoSEQ multiplex PCR, and TCRdb kept only the in-frame ones, dropping some. The sample has over 10,000 clones, 88% seen once. This sequence was found in a woman in her thirties or forties with HIV. The input for sequencing was unsorted PBMCs, taken 2.1 years after starting antiretroviral therapy.

Written as DNA, the CDR3 is TGTGCCAGCAGTGAGGTCGGCGGGGGTGCGAAAGAGACCCAGTACTTC. This translates into CASSEVGGGAKETQYF. This chain uses TRBV6-1 with TRBJ2-5; 7 nucleotides line up with TRBD2. V shed 3 bases, J shed 3 bases, and the junction held 10 bases outside the gene matches. Germline V CDR1 and CDR2: MNHNS, SASEGT. The CDR3 runs 16 residues.